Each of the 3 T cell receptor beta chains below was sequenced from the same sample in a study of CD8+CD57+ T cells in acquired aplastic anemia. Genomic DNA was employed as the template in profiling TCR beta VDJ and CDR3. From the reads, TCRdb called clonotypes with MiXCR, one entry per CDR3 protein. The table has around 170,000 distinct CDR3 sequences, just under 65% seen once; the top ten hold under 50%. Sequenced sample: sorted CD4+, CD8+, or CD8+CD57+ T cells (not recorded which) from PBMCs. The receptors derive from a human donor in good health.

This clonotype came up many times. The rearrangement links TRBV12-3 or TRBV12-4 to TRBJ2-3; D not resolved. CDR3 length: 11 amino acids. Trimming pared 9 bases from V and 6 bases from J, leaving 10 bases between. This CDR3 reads CARASRDTQYF. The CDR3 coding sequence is TGTGCCAGGGCGTCCCGGGATACGCAGTATTTT.

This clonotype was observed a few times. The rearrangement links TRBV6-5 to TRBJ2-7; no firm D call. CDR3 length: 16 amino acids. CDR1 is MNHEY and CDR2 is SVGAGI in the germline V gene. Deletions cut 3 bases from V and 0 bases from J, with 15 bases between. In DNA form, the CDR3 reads TGTGCCAGCAGTTATGGGTCGTCCGCGAGCTCCTACGAGCAGTACTTC. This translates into CASSYGSSASSYEQYF.

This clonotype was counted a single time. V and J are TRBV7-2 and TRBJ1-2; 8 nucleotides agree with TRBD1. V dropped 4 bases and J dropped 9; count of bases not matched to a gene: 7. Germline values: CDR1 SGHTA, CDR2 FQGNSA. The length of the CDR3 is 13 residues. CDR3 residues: CASSSDRVSCYTF. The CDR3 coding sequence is TGTGCCAGCAGCTCGGACAGGGTGAGCTGCTACACCTTC.